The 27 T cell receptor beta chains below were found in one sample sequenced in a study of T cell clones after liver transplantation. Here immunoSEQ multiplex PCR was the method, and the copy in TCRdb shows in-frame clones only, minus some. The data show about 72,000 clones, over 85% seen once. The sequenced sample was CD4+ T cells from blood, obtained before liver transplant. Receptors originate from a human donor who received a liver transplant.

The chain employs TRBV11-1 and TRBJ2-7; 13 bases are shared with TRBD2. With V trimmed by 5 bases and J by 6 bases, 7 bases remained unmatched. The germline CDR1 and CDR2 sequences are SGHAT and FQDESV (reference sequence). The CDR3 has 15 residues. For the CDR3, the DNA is TGTGCCAGCAGCAGGGGGACTAGCGGGACTGGCGAGCAGTACTTC. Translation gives CASSRGTSGTGEQYF.

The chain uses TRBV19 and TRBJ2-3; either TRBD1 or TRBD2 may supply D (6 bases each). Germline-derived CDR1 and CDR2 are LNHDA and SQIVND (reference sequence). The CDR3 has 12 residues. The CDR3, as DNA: TGTGCAAGGAGGGGGGCCACAGATACGCAGTATTTT. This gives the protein CARRGATDTQYF.

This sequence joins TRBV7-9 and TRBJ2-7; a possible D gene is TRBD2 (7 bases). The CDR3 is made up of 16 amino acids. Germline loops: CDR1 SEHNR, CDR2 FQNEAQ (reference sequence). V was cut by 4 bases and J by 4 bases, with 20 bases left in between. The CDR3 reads CASSSPAGLGAYEQYF. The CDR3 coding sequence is TGTGCCAGCAGCTCCCCAGCGGGATTGGGGGCTTACGAGCAGTACTTC. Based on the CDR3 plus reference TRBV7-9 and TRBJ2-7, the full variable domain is DTGVSQNPRHKITKRGQNVTFRCDPISEHNRLYWYRQTLGQGPEFLTYFQNEAQLEKSRLLSDRFSAERPKGSFSTLEIQRTEQGDSAMYLCASSSPAGLGAYEQYFGPGTRLTVT.

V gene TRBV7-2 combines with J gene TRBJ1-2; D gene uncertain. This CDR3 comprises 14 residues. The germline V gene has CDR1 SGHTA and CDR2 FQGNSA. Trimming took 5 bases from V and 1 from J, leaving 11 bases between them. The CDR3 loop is CASSPRESNYGYTF. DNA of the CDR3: TGTGCCAGCAGCCCAAGGGAGAGTAACTATGGCTACACCTTC.

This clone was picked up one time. The CDR3 here is CASSWGLAEYEQYF. CDR3 DNA sequence: TGCGCCAGCAGCTGGGGACTAGCGGAGTACGAGCAGTACTTC. The chain is built from TRBV5-1 and TRBJ2-7, with 11 bases lining up with TRBD2. The CDR3 is 14 residues long. The trim removed 3 bases at V and 4 bases at J, leaving 3 bases unmatched. Germline V lookup: CDR1 SGHRS, CDR2 YFSETQ.

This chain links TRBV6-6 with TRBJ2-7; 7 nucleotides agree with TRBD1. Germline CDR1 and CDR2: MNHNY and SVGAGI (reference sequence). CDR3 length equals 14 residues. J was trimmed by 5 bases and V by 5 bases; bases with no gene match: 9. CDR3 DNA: TGTGCCAGCAGTATCACAGGGGCCCGGGACGAGCAGTACTTC. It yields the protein CASSITGARDEQYF.

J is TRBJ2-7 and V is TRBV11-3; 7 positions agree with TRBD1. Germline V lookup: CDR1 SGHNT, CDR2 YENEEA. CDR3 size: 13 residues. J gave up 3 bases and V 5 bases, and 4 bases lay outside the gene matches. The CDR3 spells CASSPGTDYEQYF. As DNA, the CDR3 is TGTGCCAGCAGCCCCGGGACAGACTACGAGCAGTACTTC.

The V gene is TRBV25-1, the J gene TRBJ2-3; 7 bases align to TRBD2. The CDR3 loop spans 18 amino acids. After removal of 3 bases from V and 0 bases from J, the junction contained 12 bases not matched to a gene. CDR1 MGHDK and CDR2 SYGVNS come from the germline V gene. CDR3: CASSDAGASGSSTDTQYF. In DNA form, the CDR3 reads TGTGCCAGCAGTGACGCAGGAGCTAGCGGCTCTAGCACAGATACGCAGTATTTT.

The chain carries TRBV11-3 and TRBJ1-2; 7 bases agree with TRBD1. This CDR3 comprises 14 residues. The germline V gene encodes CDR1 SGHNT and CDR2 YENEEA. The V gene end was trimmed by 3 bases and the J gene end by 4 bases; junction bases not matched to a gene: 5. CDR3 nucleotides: TGTGCCAGCAGCTTGGACAGGACGTCCTATGGCTACACCTTC. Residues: CASSLDRTSYGYTF.

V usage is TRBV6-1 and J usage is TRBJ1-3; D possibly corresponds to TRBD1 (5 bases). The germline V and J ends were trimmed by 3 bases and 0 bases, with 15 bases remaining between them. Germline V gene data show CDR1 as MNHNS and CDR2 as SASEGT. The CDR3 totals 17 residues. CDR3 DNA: TGTGCCAGCAGTGATAGGACAATTCCGGACTCTGGAAACACCATATATTTT. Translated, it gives CASSDRTIPDSGNTIYF.

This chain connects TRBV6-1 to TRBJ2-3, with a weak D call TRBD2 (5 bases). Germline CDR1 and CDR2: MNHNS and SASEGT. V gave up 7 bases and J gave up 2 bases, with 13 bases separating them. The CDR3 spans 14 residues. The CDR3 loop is CASIPHGNTDTQYF. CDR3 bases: TGTGCCAGCATTCCCCACGGGAACACAGATACGCAGTATTTT.

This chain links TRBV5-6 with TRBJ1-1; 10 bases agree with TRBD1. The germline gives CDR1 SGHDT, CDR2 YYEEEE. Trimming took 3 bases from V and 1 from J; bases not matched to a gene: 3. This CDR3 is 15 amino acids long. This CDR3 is CASSSGTGENTEAFF. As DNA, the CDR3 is TGTGCCAGCAGCTCAGGGACAGGGGAGAACACTGAAGCTTTCTTT.

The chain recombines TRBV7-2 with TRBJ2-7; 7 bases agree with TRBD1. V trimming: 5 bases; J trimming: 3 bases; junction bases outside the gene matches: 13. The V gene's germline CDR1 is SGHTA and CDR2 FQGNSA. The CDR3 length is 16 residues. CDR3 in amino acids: CASSGGLRRQGYEQYF. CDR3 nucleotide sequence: TGTGCCAGCAGCGGCGGTCTTCGGAGACAGGGCTACGAGCAGTACTTC. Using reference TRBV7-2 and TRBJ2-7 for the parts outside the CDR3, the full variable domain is GAGVSQSPSNKVTEKGKDVELRCDPISGHTALYWYRQSLGQGLEFLIYFQGNSAPDKSGLPSDRFSAERTGGSVSTLTIQRTQQEDSAVYLCASSGGLRRQGYEQYFGPGTRLTVT.

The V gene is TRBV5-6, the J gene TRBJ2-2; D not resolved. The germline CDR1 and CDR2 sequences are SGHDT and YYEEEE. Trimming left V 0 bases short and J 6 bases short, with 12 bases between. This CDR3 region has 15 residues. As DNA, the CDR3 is TGTGCCAGCAGCTTGGTATCGCTTGATGCCGGGGAGCTGTTTTTT. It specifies CASSLVSLDAGELFF.

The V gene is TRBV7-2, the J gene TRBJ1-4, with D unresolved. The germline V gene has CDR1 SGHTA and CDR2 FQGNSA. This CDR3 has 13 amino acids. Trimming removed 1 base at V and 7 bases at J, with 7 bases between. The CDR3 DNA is TGTGCCAGCAGCTTAGGACCGATTGAAAAACTGTTTTTT. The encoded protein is CASSLGPIEKLFF.

CDR3 DNA: TGTGCCAGTAGTAAGAGCCAGGGGCTTGGACAGCCCCAGCATTTT. This codes for CASSKSQGLGQPQHF. This chain links TRBV19 with TRBJ1-5; D might be TRBD1 (6 bases). The V end was cut by 4 bases, the J end by 7 bases, with 17 bases between. The length of the CDR3 is 15 residues. CDR1 is LNHDA, CDR2 SQIVND, per germline (reference sequence). The variable domain in full, completed from reference TRBV19 and TRBJ1-5, reads DGGITQSPKYLFRKEGQNVTLSCEQNLNHDAMYWYRQDPGQGLRLIYYSQIVNDFQKGDIAEGYSVSREKKESFPLTVTSAQKNPTAFYLCASSKSQGLGQPQHFGDGTRLSIL.

CDR3 region: CASSLEVAGLKETQYF. CDR3 bases: TGCGCCAGCAGCTTGGAGGTTGCGGGACTCAAAGAGACCCAGTACTTC. This sequence joins TRBV5-1 and TRBJ2-5; the D gene is possibly TRBD2 (6 bases). The ends were cut back, 0 bases at V and 3 bases at J, with 15 bases in the middle. The CDR3 extends over 16 amino acids. From germline, CDR1 is SGHRS and CDR2 YFSETQ.

The DNA for the CDR3 is TGCGCCAGCAGCTCTCAGCTGTCTGGGGCCAACGTCCTGACTTTC. Its translation: CASSSQLSGANVLTF. V and J are TRBV5-1 and TRBJ2-6, with D unresolved. In germline, CDR1 is SGHRS, CDR2 YFSETQ. Trimming removed 3 bases from V and 1 base from J, with 8 bases in between. This CDR3 contains 15 residues.

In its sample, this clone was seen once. The CDR3 sequence: CASSLVLAGMGDEQFF. Written as DNA, the CDR3 is TGTGCCAGCAGCTTAGTTTTAGCCGGGATGGGCGATGAGCAGTTCTTC. This chain links TRBV11-3 with TRBJ2-1; possibly TRBD2 for D (5 bases). CDR1 and CDR2 (germline): SGHNT, YENEEA. Trimming removed 1 base at V and 8 bases at J, with 18 bases between. This CDR3 has 16 residues.

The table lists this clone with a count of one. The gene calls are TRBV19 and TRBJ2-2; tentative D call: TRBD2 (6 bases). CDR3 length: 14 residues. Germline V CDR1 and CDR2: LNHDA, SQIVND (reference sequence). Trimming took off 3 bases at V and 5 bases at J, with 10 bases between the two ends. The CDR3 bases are TGTGCCAGTAGTATTGGAGGGAGTACCGGGGAGCTGTTTTTT. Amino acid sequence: CASSIGGSTGELFF.

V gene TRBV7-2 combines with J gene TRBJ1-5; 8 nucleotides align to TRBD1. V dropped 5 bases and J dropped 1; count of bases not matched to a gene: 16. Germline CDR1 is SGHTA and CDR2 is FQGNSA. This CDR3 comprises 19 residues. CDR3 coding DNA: TGTGCCAGCAGCGCTACTCCGGGGCAGGGGGCTTCAAGCAATCAGCCCCAGCATTTT. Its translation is CASSATPGQGASSNQPQHF.

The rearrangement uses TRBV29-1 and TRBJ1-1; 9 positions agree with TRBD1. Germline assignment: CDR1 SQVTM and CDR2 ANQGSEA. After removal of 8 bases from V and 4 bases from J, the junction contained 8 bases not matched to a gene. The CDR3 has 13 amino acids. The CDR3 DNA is TGCAGCACGCGGACAGGGGTGATCACTGAAGCTTTCTTT. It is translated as CSTRTGVITEAFF.

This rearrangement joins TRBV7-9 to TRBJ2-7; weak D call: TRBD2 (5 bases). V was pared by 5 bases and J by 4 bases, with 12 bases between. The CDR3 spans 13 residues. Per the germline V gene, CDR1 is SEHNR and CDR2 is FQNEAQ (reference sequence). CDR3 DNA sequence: TGTGCCAGCAGCGCGTATGACTATTACGAGCAGTACTTC. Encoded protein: CASSAYDYYEQYF.

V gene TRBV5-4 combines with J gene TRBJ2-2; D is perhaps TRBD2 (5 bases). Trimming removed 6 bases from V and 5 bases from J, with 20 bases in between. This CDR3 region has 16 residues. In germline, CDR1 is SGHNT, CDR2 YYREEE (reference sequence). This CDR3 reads CASTNMAAGATGELFF. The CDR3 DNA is TGTGCCAGCACCAATATGGCGGCGGGTGCTACCGGGGAGCTGTTTTTT.

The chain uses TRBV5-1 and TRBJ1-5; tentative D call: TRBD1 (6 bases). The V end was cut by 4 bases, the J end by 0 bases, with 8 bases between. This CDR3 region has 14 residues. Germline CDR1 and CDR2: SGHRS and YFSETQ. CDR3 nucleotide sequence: TGCGCCAGCAGCGAGACAGGTAGCAATCAGCCCCAGCATTTT. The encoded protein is CASSETGSNQPQHF.

The CDR3 coding sequence is TGTGCCAGCAGTTCCACTAGCGGGATTGACGAGCAGTACTTC. Its protein product is CASSSTSGIDEQYF. The chain joins TRBV6-1 to TRBJ2-7; TRBD2 aligns across 10 bases. The CDR3 runs 14 residues. V lost 5 bases to trimming and J lost 5 bases; unmatched junction nucleotides: 6. Germline assignment: CDR1 MNHNS and CDR2 SASEGT.

The CDR3 region has the DNA TGTGCCGGGAGAGGAAACCTTCATTCCAAAGAGGGCTACACCTTC. Its translation: CAGRGNLHSKEGYTF. J is TRBJ1-2 and V is TRBV6-1; D is unclear. Trimming removed 11 bases from V and 8 bases from J, with 27 bases in between. The CDR3 spans 15 residues. Per the germline V gene, CDR1 is MNHNS and CDR2 is SASEGT.